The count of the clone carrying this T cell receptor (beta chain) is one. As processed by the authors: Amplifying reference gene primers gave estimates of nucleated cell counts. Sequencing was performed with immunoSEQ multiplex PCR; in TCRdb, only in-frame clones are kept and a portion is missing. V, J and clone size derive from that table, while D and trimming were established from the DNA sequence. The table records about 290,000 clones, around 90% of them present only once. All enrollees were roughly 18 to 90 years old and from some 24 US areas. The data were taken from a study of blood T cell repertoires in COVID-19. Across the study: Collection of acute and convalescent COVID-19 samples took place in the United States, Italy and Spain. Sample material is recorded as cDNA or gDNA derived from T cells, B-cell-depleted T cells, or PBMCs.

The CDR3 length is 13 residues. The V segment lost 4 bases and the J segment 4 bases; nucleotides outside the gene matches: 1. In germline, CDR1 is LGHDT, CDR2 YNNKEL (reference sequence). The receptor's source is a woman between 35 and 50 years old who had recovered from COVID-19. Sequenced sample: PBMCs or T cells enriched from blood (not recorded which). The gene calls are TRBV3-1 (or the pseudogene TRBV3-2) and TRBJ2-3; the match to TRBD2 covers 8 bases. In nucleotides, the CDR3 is TGTGCCAGCAGCCCGCGGGGGGCAGATACGCAGTATTTT. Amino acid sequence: CASSPRGADTQYF.